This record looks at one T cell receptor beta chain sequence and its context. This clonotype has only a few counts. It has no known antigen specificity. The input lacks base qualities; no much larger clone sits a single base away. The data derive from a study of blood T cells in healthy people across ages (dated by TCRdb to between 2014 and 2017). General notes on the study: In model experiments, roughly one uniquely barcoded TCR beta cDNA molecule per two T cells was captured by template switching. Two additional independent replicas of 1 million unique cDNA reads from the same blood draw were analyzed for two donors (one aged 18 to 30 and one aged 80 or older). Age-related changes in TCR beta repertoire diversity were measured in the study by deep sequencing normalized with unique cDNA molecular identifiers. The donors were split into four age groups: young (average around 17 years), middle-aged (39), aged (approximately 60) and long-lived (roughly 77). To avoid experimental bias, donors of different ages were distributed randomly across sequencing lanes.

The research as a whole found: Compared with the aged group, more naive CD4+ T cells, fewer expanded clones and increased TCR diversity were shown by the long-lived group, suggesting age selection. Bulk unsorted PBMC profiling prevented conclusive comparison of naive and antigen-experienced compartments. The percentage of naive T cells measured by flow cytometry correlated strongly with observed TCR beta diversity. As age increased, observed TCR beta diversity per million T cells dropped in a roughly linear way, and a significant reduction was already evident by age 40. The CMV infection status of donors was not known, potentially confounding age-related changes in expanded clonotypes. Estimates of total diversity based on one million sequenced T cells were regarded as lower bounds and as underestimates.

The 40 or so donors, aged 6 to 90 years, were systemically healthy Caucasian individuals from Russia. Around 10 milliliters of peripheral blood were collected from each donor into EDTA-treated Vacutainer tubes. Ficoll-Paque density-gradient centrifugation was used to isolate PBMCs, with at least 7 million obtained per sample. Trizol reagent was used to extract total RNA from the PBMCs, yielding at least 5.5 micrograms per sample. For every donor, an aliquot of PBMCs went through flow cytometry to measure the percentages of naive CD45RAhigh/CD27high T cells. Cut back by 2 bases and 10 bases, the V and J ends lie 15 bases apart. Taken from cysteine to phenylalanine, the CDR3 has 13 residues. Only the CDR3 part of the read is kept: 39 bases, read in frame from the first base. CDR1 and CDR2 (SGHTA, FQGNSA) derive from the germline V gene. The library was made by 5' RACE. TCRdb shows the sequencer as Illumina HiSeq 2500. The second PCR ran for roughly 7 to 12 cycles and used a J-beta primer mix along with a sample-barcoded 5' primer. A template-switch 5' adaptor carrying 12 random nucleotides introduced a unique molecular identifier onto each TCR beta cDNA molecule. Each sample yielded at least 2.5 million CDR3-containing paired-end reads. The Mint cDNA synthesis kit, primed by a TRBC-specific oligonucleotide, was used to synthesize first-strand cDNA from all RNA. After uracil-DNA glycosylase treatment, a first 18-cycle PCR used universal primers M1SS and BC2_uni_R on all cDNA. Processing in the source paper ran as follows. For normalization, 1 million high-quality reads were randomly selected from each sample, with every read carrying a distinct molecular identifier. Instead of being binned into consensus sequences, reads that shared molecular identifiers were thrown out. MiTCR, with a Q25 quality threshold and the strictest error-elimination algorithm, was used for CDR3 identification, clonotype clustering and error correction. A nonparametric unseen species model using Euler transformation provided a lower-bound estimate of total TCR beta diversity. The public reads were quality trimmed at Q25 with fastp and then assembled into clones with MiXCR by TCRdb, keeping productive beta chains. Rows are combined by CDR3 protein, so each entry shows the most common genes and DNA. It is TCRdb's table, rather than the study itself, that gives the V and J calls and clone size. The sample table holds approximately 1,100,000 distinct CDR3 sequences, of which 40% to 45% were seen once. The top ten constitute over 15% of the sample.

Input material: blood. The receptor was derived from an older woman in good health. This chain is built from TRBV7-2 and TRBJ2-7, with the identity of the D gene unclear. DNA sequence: TGTGCCAGCAGCTTATGGACCTCTTCTATCCAGTACTTC. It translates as CASSLWTSSIQYF.